This T cell receptor (beta chain) was profiled in a study of cytomegalovirus exposure and HLA in healthy donors. For this clone: No antigen is known for it.

60 Vbeta and 13 Jbeta primers were used in PCR. Clones were sequenced by immunoSEQ multiplex PCR, and TCRdb holds only the in-frame ones, with some missing. There are more than 80,000 clones in the sample; approximately 64% occur only once, and 3.2% lies in the top ten. Overall study results and limits: A highly shared variant cluster was judged a likely technical artifact. Productive rates of about 87% or about 30% were seen for most TCR beta V segments in an earlier analysis.

Germline-derived CDR1 and CDR2 are MDHEN and SYDVKM. The length of the CDR3 is 16 residues. The V end lost 5 bases, the J end lost 5 bases, and 19 bases lay between the germline ends. The chain recombines TRBV28 with TRBJ2-1; possibly TRBD2 for D (7 bases). Sequencing used PBMCs. The sequence was obtained from a man between 60 and 70 years old in good health and CMV-seronegative. CDR3 in DNA: TGTGCCAGCAGTCTTCCCGGGGGGCCAGCGAACAATGAGCAGTTCTTC. Its translation is CASSLPGGPANNEQFF.